Below are 14 T cell receptor beta chains sequenced from a single sample in a study of T-cell memory formation after mild COVID-19. TCRdb processed the 5' RACE reads anew with MiXCR; each CDR3 protein has one entry. The data show a few hundred thousand distinct CDR3 sequences, roughly an eighth seen once. Sequenced material: PBMCs or a T cell subset sorted from them (not recorded which). These TCRs come from a man between 18 and 29 years old who had mild COVID-19 (a few samples of this study predate the infection). Cell type and time point are not known.

This clonotype was observed a handful of times. This rearrangement joins TRBV11-3 to TRBJ1-5; D unresolved. The CDR3 consists of 15 residues. The germline V and J ends were trimmed by 2 bases and 7 bases, with 15 bases remaining between them. CDR1 is SGHNT, CDR2 YENEEA, per germline. As DNA, the CDR3 is TGTGCCAGCAGCTTAAGTGCGTTCGGAATCCAGCCCCAGCATTTT. It translates to CASSLSAFGIQPQHF.

Comment on this clonotype: Germline is not matched at one junction end, which may reflect a read error. The chain is built from TRBV11-2 and TRBJ2-7; D is possibly TRBD2 (6 bases). The CDR3 sequence is 15 residues long. The germline V gene encodes CDR1 SGHAT and CDR2 FQNNGV. The CDR3 is CASSSLRGSDYEEYF. CDR3 bases: TGTGCCAGCAGCTCCCTCCGGGGGTCCGACTACGAGGAGTACTTC.

The chain is built from TRBV29-1 and TRBJ2-3; 10 bases align to TRBD1. J lost 4 bases, V lost 4 bases, and 11 bases had no gene match. The CDR3 contains 16 residues. The germline V gene has CDR1 SQVTM and CDR2 ANQGSEA. The DNA for the CDR3 is TGCAGCGTTGGAGCTCCGGGACAGGGGTACGCAGATACGCAGTATTTT. Residues: CSVGAPGQGYADTQYF.

This clonotype appeared a few times. This chain connects TRBV5-1 to TRBJ2-1; D is unclear. V lost 0 bases and J lost 7, with 8 bases in between. This CDR3 has 13 amino acids. CDR1 is SGHRS and CDR2 is YFSETQ in the germline V gene. The CDR3: CASSLGSSNEQFF. The CDR3 region has the DNA TGCGCCAGCAGCTTGGGGTCTAGTAATGAGCAGTTCTTC.

This clonotype showed up just a few times. The chain has TRBV10-3 and TRBJ2-1; no clear D gene. The CDR3 contains 13 residues. Between the trimmed V and J ends, which lost 10 bases and 4 bases, there was a span of 14 bases. Germline V gives CDR1 ENHRY, CDR2 SYGVKD. The chain's CDR3 is CATLTPLYNEQFF. DNA of the CDR3: TGTGCCACGCTCACCCCACTATACAATGAGCAGTTCTTC.

The chain uses TRBV3-1 and TRBJ1-5; D ambiguous. Germline V gene sequence: CDR1 LGHDT, CDR2 YNNKEL (reference sequence). The CDR3 spans 13 residues. V dropped 4 bases and J dropped 5 bases, with 9 bases sitting between them. Written as DNA, the CDR3 is TGTGCCAGCAGCCCCCGACCTTATCAGCCCCAGCATTTT. Its translation: CASSPRPYQPQHF.

This clonotype was detected once. V gene TRBV2 combines with J gene TRBJ2-1; 8 bases are a match to TRBD2. This CDR3 spans 14 amino acids. Germline trimming cut 5 bases from V and 2 bases from J; bases unmatched to any gene: 2. Germline V lookup: CDR1 SNHLY, CDR2 FYNNEI. The CDR3 nucleotides are TGTGCCAGCAGTATAGCGGGGCCCTACAATGAGCAGTTCTTC. This translates into CASSIAGPYNEQFF.

This clonotype came up a few times. The genes are TRBV3-1 and TRBJ1-6, with D possibly TRBD1 on 6 matching bases. Germline V gives CDR1 LGHDT, CDR2 YNNKEL (reference sequence). The CDR3 length is 15 residues. Trimming pared 0 bases from V and 9 bases from J, leaving 12 bases between. CDR3 bases: TGTGCCAGCAGCCAAGATTTTACAGGGACTTCACCCCTCCACTTT. Its translation: CASSQDFTGTSPLHF.

This clonotype was recorded a few times. V gene TRBV14 combines with J gene TRBJ2-7, with 7 bases matching TRBD2. This CDR3 region has 13 residues. Germline CDR1 is SGHDN and CDR2 is FVKESK. The trim removed 1 base at V and 7 bases at J, leaving 4 bases unmatched. CDR3 in amino acids: CASSQAGGSEQYV. DNA of the CDR3: TGTGCCAGCAGCCAAGCCGGGGGGTCGGAGCAGTACGTC.

This chain joins TRBV7-2 and TRBJ2-7, with 7 bases aligning to TRBD1. Germline values: CDR1 SGHTA, CDR2 FQGNSA. Unmatched junction bases numbered 10, after V lost 5 bases and J lost 3 bases. The CDR3 consists of 15 residues. The CDR3 protein is CASSLTGTELYEQYF. CDR3 sequence (DNA): TGTGCCAGCAGCCTCACCGGGACAGAGCTCTACGAGCAGTACTTC.

This clonotype was seen a handful of times. The V call is TRBV3-1, the J call TRBJ1-2; D not certain. The V end was cut by 4 bases, the J end by 4 bases, with 13 bases between. Germline V gives CDR1 LGHDT, CDR2 YNNKEL (reference sequence). The CDR3 is 14 amino acids. CDR3 DNA: TGTGCCAGCAGCCGGACTGGGAGCGGCTATGGCTACACCTTC. Translated: CASSRTGSGYGYTF.

This clonotype was seen once. The chain uses TRBV7-8 and TRBJ2-1; 14 bases map to TRBD2. V lost 5 bases, J lost 9 bases, and 15 bases stayed unmatched. The CDR3 contains 18 residues. Germline CDR1 SGHVS, CDR2 FQNEAQ. The CDR3 nucleotides are TGTGCCAGCAGCCCTGGCTTAGCAGGACTAGCGGGGGGCGGTGAGCAGTTCTTC. Protein: CASSPGLAGLAGGGEQFF.

V usage is TRBV25-1 and J usage is TRBJ2-1, with 10 bases fitting TRBD1. This CDR3 has 15 amino acids. CDR1 and CDR2 from the germline V gene are MGHDK and SYGVNS. Germline trimming cut 10 bases from V and 4 bases from J; bases unmatched to any gene: 10. The CDR3 sequence is CATAVRDRGYNEQFF. The CDR3 DNA follows: TGTGCCACCGCCGTCCGGGACAGGGGATACAATGAGCAGTTCTTC. Complete variable domain (other parts from reference TRBV25-1 and TRBJ2-1): EADIYQTPRYLVIGTGKKITLECSQTMGHDKMYWYQQDPGMELHLIHYSYGVNSTEKGDLSSESTVSRIRTEHFPLTLESARPSHTSQYLCATAVRDRGYNEQFFGPGTRLTVL.

The chain employs TRBV27 and TRBJ2-5; the D is unclear. This CDR3 spans 14 amino acids. V lost 5 bases and J lost 5, with 15 bases in between. Germline V CDR1 and CDR2: MNHEY, SMNVEV (reference sequence). DNA for the CDR3: TGTGCCAGCAGTCGAACCATTTTCGGGGAGACCCAGTACTTC. It codes for CASSRTIFGETQYF.